The text below deals with one TCR beta chain. Its antigen is still unknown. PCR employed 60 Vbeta and 13 Jbeta primers. Original data processing: A follow-up analysis tallied around 76 million unique TCR beta chains, roughly 10 million shared. Profiled with immunoSEQ multiplex PCR; TCRdb holds only in-frame clones, not every one. For V, J and clone size, that table is used; D and trimming come from the DNA. The table shows hundreds of thousands of clones, with 82% occurring only once. The data derive from a study of cytomegalovirus exposure and HLA in healthy donors. Study results and caveats: Most subjects had HLA-A and HLA-B alleles reportedly predicted accurately by TCR beta sequences. The study put under 200 TCR beta chains on its list as cytomegalovirus-associated. Common viral pathogens were later found to be apparently linked to several of the most significant clusters.

The receptor was isolated from a man aged 35 to 55 in good health and CMV-seropositive. The specimen was PBMCs.

In DNA, the CDR3 is TGCAGCGTTACCCAGGGAAACGGGGAGCTGTTTTTT. Translation gives CSVTQGNGELFF. This chain joins TRBV29-1 and TRBJ2-2, with D possibly matching TRBD1 (5 bases). The ends were cut back, 5 bases at V and 7 bases at J, with 11 bases in the middle. The CDR3 has 12 residues. Germline-derived CDR1 and CDR2 are SQVTM and ANQGSEA.